This paragraph reports one T cell receptor beta chain. Given a much more abundant clone one base away, this may be a read error. Healthy individuals of Caucasian origin from Russia, aged roughly 6 to 90, served as donors. This entry is derived from a study of blood T cells in healthy people across ages. Next came a second PCR, run for about 6 to 11 cycles, which used a sample-barcoded 5' primer along with a J-beta primer mix. TCRdb reprocessed the 5' RACE reads via MiXCR and lists one record per CDR3 protein. The sample consists of more than 800,000 distinct CDR3 sequences, more than 25% of them appearing once. The specimen was blood. This TCR was sampled from an elderly woman in good health.

Here the CDR3 DNA reads TGTGCCAGCAGCGCCCGCGGGGGACACCAGAACGCTGAAGCTTTCTTT. This encodes CASSARGGHQNAEAFF. This chain connects TRBV11-2 to TRBJ1-1; D might be TRBD1 (6 bases). CDR3 length: 16 amino acids. Germline lookup yields CDR1 SGHAT and CDR2 FQNNGV.